This TCR beta chain was recovered during a study of blood T cell repertoires in COVID-19. Sequencing used immunoSEQ multiplex PCR; TCRdb keeps in-frame clones, though not all of them. The data contain approximately 200,000 clones, 75% to 90% of them singletons. Sequenced input: PBMCs or T cells enriched from blood (not recorded which). The sequence derives from a young woman who had recovered from COVID-19.

Written as DNA, the CDR3 is TGTGCCAGCAGCCAAGATGGGACGACAGGGTGGGATGAGCAGTTCTTC. Amino acids: CASSQDGTTGWDEQFF. The V call is TRBV4-2, the J call TRBJ2-1; 7 nucleotides line up with TRBD1. V lost 0 bases to trimming and J lost 8 bases; unmatched junction nucleotides: 10. This CDR3 is built from 16 residues. CDR1 LGHNA and CDR2 YNFKEQ come from the germline V gene.